This entry is about one TCR beta chain. Trimming pared 1 base from V and 1 base from J, leaving 13 bases between. Germline assignment: CDR1 SGHTA and CDR2 FQGNSA. The CDR3 contains 16 residues. TCRdb analysed the PCR reads with MiXCR anew, one entry per CDR3 protein. The sample yields 9,500 to 15,000 distinct CDR3 sequences, around 52% seen once. These data are taken from a study of tumor-infiltrating lymphocytes in oesophageal squamous cell carcinoma. The sample was esophageal tumor tissue. This clonotype was obtained from a female donor with esophageal squamous cell carcinoma. The rearrangement joins TRBV7-2 to TRBJ1-1; D possibly corresponds to TRBD1 (6 bases). The CDR3, as DNA: TGTGCCAGCAGCTTAGTGAAGACAGGAGCGAACACTGAAGCTTTCTTT. Its translation is CASSLVKTGANTEAFF.